Below are 21 T cell receptor beta chains sequenced from a single sample in a study of blood T cell repertoires in COVID-19 (dated by TCRdb to 2020 to 2021). Libraries came from the immunoSEQ multiplex PCR assay. TCRdb obtained this table from immuneACCESS and retained in-frame rearrangements with V and J assigned. These tables miss some clones; where compared with another copy, unresolved V genes account for less than half of the shortfall, and the remainder is unexplained. Within this sample are 150,000 to 200,000 clones, with approximately 85% of them counted one time only. Roughly 8.2% of the sample is taken by the ten largest. Sequenced sample: peripheral blood. The receptors were sampled from an older woman with acute or convalescent COVID-19.

Here the CDR3 reads CASSPPQGAYEQYV. The CDR3 coding sequence is TGTGCCAGCAGCCCTCCTCAGGGCGCCTACGAGCAGTACGTC. The chain employs TRBV5-5 and TRBJ2-7, with D possibly matching TRBD1 (5 bases). The germline V gene has CDR1 SGHKS and CDR2 YYEKEE (reference sequence). The V end was cut by 4 bases, the J end by 2 bases, with 13 bases between. The CDR3 loop spans 14 amino acids.

The rearrangement joins TRBV11-3 to TRBJ1-1; 7 nucleotides agree with TRBD1. CDR1 and CDR2 from the germline V gene are SGHNT and YENEEA. The CDR3 extends over 15 amino acids. The V segment lost 5 bases and the J segment 0 bases; nucleotides outside the gene matches: 6. CDR3 in DNA: TGTGCCAGCAGCCCAGGGGGACAGCTGAACACTGAAGCTTTCTTT. Amino acids: CASSPGGQLNTEAFF.

The V call is TRBV19, the J call TRBJ1-1; 8 bases fit TRBD1. V dropped 3 bases and J dropped 2; count of bases not matched to a gene: 2. Germline loops: CDR1 LNHDA, CDR2 SQIVND (reference sequence). CDR3 size: 14 residues. The CDR3 nucleotides read TGTGCCAGTAGTATCACAGGGGGTAACACTGAAGCTTTCTTT. Residues: CASSITGGNTEAFF.

This clone came up once. The chain carries TRBV5-4 and TRBJ1-1; a weak D match, TRBD1 (5 bases). Between the trimmed V and J ends, which lost 5 bases and 7 bases, there was a span of 15 bases. The length of the CDR3 is 13 residues. From germline, CDR1 is SGHNT and CDR2 YYREEE (reference sequence). CDR3 coding DNA: TGTGCCAGCAGTCCCGCGGGGGGATTTGAAGCTTTCTTT. Protein: CASSPAGGFEAFF.

The J gene is TRBJ1-5, the V gene TRBV28; D ambiguous. With 1 base removed from V and 5 bases from J, the gap between germline ends came to 6 bases. Germline CDR1 and CDR2: MDHEN and SYDVKM. The CDR3 loop spans 13 amino acids. The CDR3 is CASSLFPDQPQHF. CDR3 in DNA: TGTGCCAGCAGTTTATTTCCCGATCAGCCCCAGCATTTT.

The J gene is TRBJ1-5, the V gene TRBV28; D uncertain. V gave up 5 bases and J gave up 9 bases, with 8 bases separating them. CDR1 is MDHEN, CDR2 SYDVKM, per germline. The CDR3 is 11 amino acids. The CDR3 DNA reads as TGTGCCAGCAGTAATCATCCGCCCCAGCATTTT. The encoded protein is CASSNHPPQHF. Looking up the rest from reference TRBV28 and TRBJ1-5 gives the full variable domain: DVKVTQSSRYLVKRTGEKVFLECVQDMDHENMFWYRQDPGLGLRLIYFSYDVKMKEKGDIPEGYSVSREKKERFSLILESASTNQTSMYLCASSNHPPQHFGDGTRLSIL.

The chain employs TRBV5-1 and TRBJ2-1; 7 nucleotides align to TRBD1. CDR1 and CDR2 from the germline V gene are SGHRS and YFSETQ. CDR3 size: 15 residues. The J segment lost 7 bases and the V segment lost 4 bases, leaving 11 bases of the junction unmatched. The CDR3 sequence: CASSIGPGQQNEQFF. In DNA form, the CDR3 reads TGCGCCAGCAGCATTGGTCCGGGACAGCAAAATGAGCAGTTCTTC.

This clone was seen a few times. The V call is TRBV30, the J call TRBJ2-1, with D perhaps TRBD2 (5 bases). V lost 2 bases and J lost 10, with 12 bases in between. Germline CDR1 reads GTSNPN; CDR2 reads SVGIG (reference sequence). This CDR3 spans 12 amino acids. CDR3 amino acids: CAWSPPKREQFF. CDR3 DNA: TGTGCCTGGAGTCCCCCGAAGCGGGAGCAGTTCTTC.

The sample holds one count of this clone. The chain's CDR3 is CACRTSGYNEQFF. The CDR3 bases are TGTGCCTGCCGGACTAGCGGATACAATGAGCAGTTCTTC. The chain joins TRBV6-5 to TRBJ2-1; 10 bases are a match to TRBD2. J was trimmed by 4 bases and V by 11 bases; bases with no gene match: 5. This CDR3 region has 13 residues. CDR1 is MNHEY, CDR2 SVGAGI, per germline.

The chain has TRBV19 and TRBJ1-4, with D unresolved. Per the germline V gene, CDR1 is LNHDA and CDR2 is SQIVND (reference sequence). The V gene lost 0 bases and the J gene lost 3 bases, with 8 bases spanning the gap. The CDR3 contains 15 residues. CDR3 in amino acids: CASSIDAGANEKLFF. The CDR3 DNA reads TGTGCCAGTAGTATAGATGCAGGTGCTAATGAAAAACTGTTTTTT.

The chain links TRBV7-8 to TRBJ2-1; D is uncertain. Germline CDR1 reads SGHVS; CDR2 reads FQNEAQ. The CDR3 spans 16 residues. Trimming cost V 0 bases and J 0 bases, with 9 bases left between them. CDR3 residues: CASSLAHVSSYNEQFF. The CDR3 coding sequence is TGTGCCAGCAGCTTAGCGCACGTCAGCTCCTACAATGAGCAGTTCTTC.

CDR3 nucleotide sequence: TGTGCCAGCAGCGGTCTAGCGGGAGGTGAGCAGTTCTTC. Residues: CASSGLAGGEQFF. J is TRBJ2-1 and V is TRBV11-3, with 11 bases aligning to TRBD2. The V segment lost 5 bases and the J segment 9 bases; nucleotides outside the gene matches: 3. The CDR3 consists of 13 residues. Germline V gene sequence: CDR1 SGHNT, CDR2 YENEEA.

The gene calls are TRBV15 and TRBJ2-3; a weak D match, TRBD1 (5 bases). V shed 0 bases and J shed 8 bases, with 15 bases lying between them. The CDR3 spans 15 residues. Germline V gene lookup returns CDR1 LNHNV and CDR2 YYDKDF (reference sequence). DNA for the CDR3: TGTGCCACCAGCAGAGACTTGGGGCCCGCAGGTACGCAGTATTTT. Translated, it gives CATSRDLGPAGTQYF.

The CDR3 DNA reads as TGCGCCAGCAGCTTGGAGCCCGTGGCAGGAATCGAAACTTTC. Encoded protein: CASSLEPVAGIETF. V is TRBV5-1 and J is TRBJ2-6; D call uncertain. The CDR3 totals 14 residues. Germline V gene lookup returns CDR1 SGHRS and CDR2 YFSETQ. Trimming shortened V by 0 bases and J by 19 bases, and 20 bases separated the two germline ends.

As DNA, the CDR3 is TGTGCCAGCAGCCAAGAAAACCGGGACAGAGGAGTCGTGCCCCCTAAGAAAGAGACCCAGTACTTC. This codes for CASSQENRDRGVVPPKKETQYF. The chain combines TRBV14 with TRBJ2-5; 7 nucleotides line up with TRBD1. The CDR3 contains 22 residues. The junction had 25 bases not matched to a gene; V was cut back by 0 bases and J by 3 bases. Looked up from germline, CDR1 is SGHDN and CDR2 is FVKESK.

The chain carries TRBV28 and TRBJ1-1; D is unclear. Trimming stripped 4 bases from V and 4 bases from J, with 4 bases between. The CDR3 is 11 amino acids. CDR1 is MDHEN, CDR2 SYDVKM, per germline. The CDR3 region has the DNA TGTGCCAGCAGTTCGGTCACTGAAGCTTTCTTT. Its protein product is CASSSVTEAFF.

The gene calls are TRBV19 and TRBJ1-2, with D possibly being TRBD1 (6 bases). V gave up 6 bases and J gave up 6 bases, with 14 bases separating them. CDR1 LNHDA and CDR2 SQIVND come from the germline V gene (reference sequence). The CDR3 is 13 amino acids. The CDR3 DNA reads TGTGCCAGTAGCCGACAGGCCAGGGATGGCTACACCTTC. Translation: CASSRQARDGYTF.

The rearrangement joins TRBV19 to TRBJ1-6; D perhaps matches TRBD1 (5 bases). The V end lost 5 bases, the J end lost 7 bases, and 9 bases lay between the germline ends. CDR3 size: 13 residues. CDR1 and CDR2 (germline): LNHDA, SQIVND (reference sequence). In DNA, the CDR3 is TGTGCCAGTAGTGGGGCAGGGAATTCACCCCTCCACTTT. This codes for CASSGAGNSPLHF.

This chain connects TRBV6-8 to TRBJ1-1; D remains ambiguous. This CDR3 has 13 amino acids. The germline CDR1 and CDR2 sequences are MNHGY and SAAAGT. Trimming shortened V by 7 bases and J by 0 bases, and 9 bases separated the two germline ends. As DNA, the CDR3 is TGTGCCAGCACCCCGGGATTGAACACTGAAGCTTTCTTT. This encodes CASTPGLNTEAFF.

The gene calls are TRBV24-1 and TRBJ2-1; 8 bases are a match to TRBD1. CDR3 size: 15 residues. In germline, CDR1 is KGHDR, CDR2 SFDVKD. V dropped 3 bases and J dropped 4; count of bases not matched to a gene: 4. This CDR3 is CATSDLDRGYNEQFF. The CDR3, as DNA: TGTGCCACCAGTGATCTCGACAGGGGTTACAATGAGCAGTTCTTC.

This clone has just a few counts. The chain carries TRBV11-2 and TRBJ1-3; D remains unclear. Deletions cut 7 bases from V and 7 bases from J, with 8 bases between. Germline CDR1 reads SGHAT; CDR2 reads FQNNGV. The CDR3 consists of 11 residues. The CDR3 is CASTSGNTIYF. CDR3 DNA: TGTGCCAGCACCTCCGGGAACACCATATATTTT.